This TCR beta chain comes out of a study of PD-1 blockade in classical Hodgkin lymphoma. Regarding the study as a whole: Initiation of nivolumab under 1 year after ASCT led to exclusion of patients.

The germline gives CDR1 SNHLY, CDR2 FYNNEI. This CDR3 region has 15 residues. Trimming cost V 1 base and J 2 bases, with 9 bases left between them. To note about this clone: Its antigen is still unknown.

The table came from immunoSEQ multiplex PCR; TCRdb's copy has only in-frame clones and leaves some out. The sample lists 8,500 or so clones; 80% to 85% were seen once. Relapses following autologous stem cell transplantation were seen in all patients, with brentuximab vedotin exposure varying. Magnetic negative selection was used to purify CD4+ T cells from PBMCs that had been thawed. The chain recombines TRBV2 with TRBJ1-3; no clear D. The material sequenced was CD4+ T cells from blood, taken at baseline. The source of this sequence is a human donor with classical Hodgkin lymphoma. CDR3 bases: TGTGCCAGCAGTGAAGGAAGTAGGGCTGGAAACACCATATATTTT. It specifies CASSEGSRAGNTIYF.